The 17 T cell receptor beta chains given below trace back to one sample, sequenced in a study of blood T cell repertoires in COVID-19. TCRdb's table, derived via immunoSEQ multiplex PCR, lists solely in-frame clones and lacks some. In the table there are roughly 200,000 clones, 90% of which are singletons. Sequenced: peripheral blood. The receptors stem from a man aged 50 to 59 with acute or convalescent COVID-19.

The table lists this clone with a count of one. J is TRBJ2-2 and V is TRBV7-9; D possibly corresponds to TRBD1 (5 bases). The CDR3 spans 15 residues. Trimming cost V 10 bases and J 6 bases, with 21 bases left between them. Germline CDR1 SEHNR, CDR2 FQNEAQ (reference sequence). CDR3 DNA sequence: TGTGCCACCATCCCTCAGGGTGAGGTTGCCGGGGAGCTGTTTTTT. It yields the protein CATIPQGEVAGELFF.

The V gene is TRBV19, the J gene TRBJ2-1, with 11 bases fitting TRBD2. Unmatched junction bases numbered 4, after V lost 3 bases and J lost 3 bases. CDR3 size: 16 residues. Germline CDR1 reads LNHDA; CDR2 reads SQIVND (reference sequence). The CDR3 coding sequence is TGTGCCAGTAGTATTACTAGCGGGAGATTCTACAATGAGCAGTTCTTC. Its protein is CASSITSGRFYNEQFF.

The chain joins TRBV10-3 to TRBJ1-6, with a weak D call TRBD1 (6 bases). Germline CDR1 reads ENHRY; CDR2 reads SYGVKD. The CDR3 totals 14 residues. The V end lost 6 bases, the J end lost 13 bases, and 19 bases lay between the germline ends. As DNA, the CDR3 is TGTGCCATCAGACGGGACACTCTGGGAGAGCCCCTCCACTTT. Translated: CAIRRDTLGEPLHF.

The DNA of the CDR3 is TGTGCCAGCAGCTTGGGCAGGGGGATCTACGAGCAGTACTTC. Encoded protein: CASSLGRGIYEQYF. V and J are TRBV7-9 and TRBJ2-7; 7 bases align to TRBD1. The CDR3 is 14 amino acids. V was clipped by 3 bases and J by 3 bases; unmatched bases: 5. CDR1 is SEHNR, CDR2 FQNEAQ, per germline (reference sequence).

The chain has TRBV15 and TRBJ1-2; D is ambiguous. The germline V and J ends were trimmed by 5 bases and 2 bases, with 9 bases remaining between them. Germline CDR1 and CDR2: LNHNV and YYDKDF (reference sequence). This CDR3 is 13 amino acids long. The CDR3 DNA sequence: TGTGCCACCAGCCTGGGCAGCAACTATGGCTACACCTTC. This encodes CATSLGSNYGYTF.

V gene TRBV11-2 combines with J gene TRBJ2-2; TRBD1 might be the D (5 bases). Germline CDR1 SGHAT, CDR2 FQNNGV. This CDR3 has 17 residues. V was shortened by 2 bases and J by 7 bases, with 20 bases between the two germline ends. The CDR3 sequence: CASSLRGGVPVDGELFF. DNA for the CDR3: TGTGCCAGCAGCTTAAGGGGCGGTGTCCCAGTGGACGGGGAGCTGTTTTTT.

This clone was picked up one time. The chain is built from TRBV9 and TRBJ1-4; TRBD1 matches at 10 bases. The V and J ends lost 0 bases and 6 bases, in that order; junction bases with no gene match: 2. This CDR3 contains 15 residues. CDR1 and CDR2 (germline): SGDLS, YYNGEE. CDR3: CASSVGGTGDEKLFF. CDR3 DNA: TGTGCCAGCAGCGTAGGCGGGACAGGGGATGAAAAACTGTTTTTT.

J is TRBJ2-3 and V is TRBV9; TRBD2 agrees at 13 bases. Looked up from germline, CDR1 is SGDLS and CDR2 is YYNGEE. CDR3 length equals 15 residues. Unmatched junction bases numbered 0, after V lost 0 bases and J lost 5 bases. The DNA of the CDR3 is TGTGCCAGCAGCGTAGGACTAGCGGGGGGAGATACGCAGTATTTT. The encoded protein is CASSVGLAGGDTQYF. The complete variable domain, with remaining parts taken from reference TRBV9 and TRBJ2-3, reads DSGVTQTPKHLITATGQRVTLRCSPRSGDLSVYWYQQSLDQGLQFLIQYYNGEERAKGNILERFSAQQFPDLHSELNLSSLELGDSALYFCASSVGLAGGDTQYFGPGTRLTVL.

This clone has a single count. The rearrangement uses TRBV30 and TRBJ2-7; 7 positions agree with TRBD1. CDR3 length: 13 residues. The V and J ends lost 3 bases and 2 bases, in that order; junction bases with no gene match: 4. Germline CDR1 is GTSNPN and CDR2 is SVGIG (reference sequence). CDR3 nucleotide sequence: TGTGCCTGGAGAAAGGGGGCCACCTACGAGCAGTACGTC. It specifies CAWRKGATYEQYV.

This chain joins TRBV27 and TRBJ2-1; 11 nucleotides align to TRBD2. V shed 6 bases, J shed 4 bases, and the junction held 2 bases outside the gene matches. Germline loops: CDR1 MNHEY, CDR2 SMNVEV (reference sequence). CDR3 length equals 14 residues. The CDR3 reads CASSLAGGYNEQFF. CDR3 in DNA: TGTGCCAGCAGCCTAGCGGGGGGTTACAATGAGCAGTTCTTC.

This clone appeared a few times. The chain has TRBV10-1 and TRBJ2-5; D is possibly TRBD1 (6 bases). Germline CDR1 and CDR2: WNHNN and SYGVQD (reference sequence). The CDR3 runs to 14 residues. Trimming took off 9 bases at V and 1 base at J, with 15 bases between the two ends. DNA for the CDR3: TGCGCCAGACTTGACAGGACAACCCAAGAGACCCAGTACTTC. Protein product: CARLDRTTQETQYF.

This clone was seen only once. V is TRBV2 and J is TRBJ1-1; TRBD1 aligns across 7 bases. Germline values: CDR1 SNHLY, CDR2 FYNNEI. Losses at the gene ends were 8 bases for V and 0 bases for J; bases not matched to a gene: 3. The CDR3 covers 13 residues. The CDR3 reads CASGTEMNTEAFF. The CDR3 DNA reads as TGTGCCAGCGGGACAGAAATGAACACTGAAGCTTTCTTT.

This chain uses TRBV5-1 with TRBJ1-4; the D is unclear. Between the trimmed V and J ends, which lost 4 bases and 4 bases, there was a span of 11 bases. In germline, CDR1 is SGHRS, CDR2 YFSETQ. The CDR3 length is 14 residues. CDR3 in DNA: TGCGCCAGCAGCCTCGGTCGGGTTAATGAAAAACTGTTTTTT. Translating gives CASSLGRVNEKLFF.

V and J are TRBV27 and TRBJ1-1; 7 bases line up with TRBD1. The CDR3 length is 13 residues. The ends lost 6 bases at V and 4 bases at J; junction bases unmatched: 5. Germline V lookup: CDR1 MNHEY, CDR2 SMNVEV (reference sequence). CDR3 coding DNA: TGTGCCAGCAGGTTAGGGGGCGGCACTGAAGCTTTCTTT. It is translated as CASRLGGGTEAFF.

This rearrangement joins TRBV19 to TRBJ1-3; D gene uncertain. V was pared by 6 bases and J by 0 bases, with 6 bases between. Germline lookup yields CDR1 LNHDA and CDR2 SQIVND (reference sequence). The CDR3 spans 13 residues. CDR3 sequence (DNA): TGTGCCAGTAGCGGTATCTCTGGAAACACCATATATTTT. As protein: CASSGISGNTIYF. Full variable domain (rest looked up from reference TRBV19 and TRBJ1-3): DGGITQSPKYLFRKEGQNVTLSCEQNLNHDAMYWYRQDPGQGLRLIYYSQIVNDFQKGDIAEGYSVSREKKESFPLTVTSAQKNPTAFYLCASSGISGNTIYFGEGSWLTVV.

The DNA of the CDR3 is TGTGCCAGCAGTTTACTGGCGGGAGCGGGGGCAGAGACCCAGTACTTC. Translating gives CASSLLAGAGAETQYF. The chain links TRBV28 to TRBJ2-5; 8 bases align to TRBD2. Germline-derived CDR1 and CDR2 are MDHEN and SYDVKM. Germline trimming cut 2 bases from V and 4 bases from J; bases unmatched to any gene: 9. The CDR3 runs to 16 residues.

The chain uses TRBV15 and TRBJ2-1; 10 nucleotides line up with TRBD2. The germline gives CDR1 LNHNV, CDR2 YYDKDF (reference sequence). This CDR3 is 17 amino acids long. V was pared by 1 base and J by 4 bases, with 7 bases of the junction left unmatched. CDR3 loop: CATSRGGSGGKYNEQFF. The CDR3 nucleotides are TGTGCCACCAGCAGAGGGGGTAGCGGGGGGAAGTACAATGAGCAGTTCTTC.